This passage covers 16 T cell receptor beta chains from one sample sequenced in a study of shared clonotypes between healthy human individuals. Profiled with immunoSEQ multiplex PCR; TCRdb holds only in-frame clones, not every one. The table includes 2 million to 2.5 million clones, under 95% detected once. Sequenced input: naive CD4+ T cells from PBMCs. Subset meaning: CD45RA+ positively selected. Receptor source: a man aged 18 to 30 in good health. Some clones in this sample may be carry-over from other donors' samples.

The genes are TRBV27 and TRBJ2-1; a possible D gene is TRBD2 (7 bases). V was trimmed by 1 base and J by 2 bases, leaving 9 bases between them. CDR1 and CDR2 (germline): MNHEY, SMNVEV (reference sequence). The CDR3 is 15 amino acids. The CDR3 protein is CASSLWGGAYNEQFF. CDR3 coding DNA: TGTGCCAGCAGTTTATGGGGGGGCGCCTACAATGAGCAGTTCTTC.

The J gene is TRBJ2-1, the V gene TRBV11-1, with 8 bases matching TRBD2. V gave up 2 bases and J gave up 3 bases; unmatched junction bases: 3. The CDR3 length is 15 residues. CDR1 SGHAT and CDR2 FQDESV come from the germline V gene (reference sequence). In nucleotides, the CDR3 is TGTGCCAGCAGCTTAACGGGGGGGATCTACAATGAGCAGTTCTTC. It yields the protein CASSLTGGIYNEQFF.

In DNA, the CDR3 is TGTGCCAGCAGCGGCCTTAGAATGAACACCAACACCGGGGAGCTGTTTTTT. Its translation is CASSGLRMNTNTGELFF. V is TRBV9 and J is TRBJ2-2; the D is unclear. Germline V gene data show CDR1 as SGDLS and CDR2 as YYNGEE. V was pared by 3 bases and J by 2 bases, with 17 bases between. The CDR3 is 17 amino acids.

This rearrangement joins TRBV7-2 to TRBJ2-5; the D gene is possibly TRBD2 (5 bases). V dropped 11 bases and J dropped 5 bases, with 18 bases sitting between them. Germline CDR1 and CDR2: SGHTA and FQGNSA. The CDR3 length is 13 residues. The CDR3 loop is CASCRGPSETQYF. The CDR3 DNA follows: TGTGCCTCCTGTAGAGGGCCCTCGGAGACCCAGTACTTC.

About this clone itself: Other DNA sequences within the sample encode an identical CDR3. V is TRBV27 and J is TRBJ2-3; D not resolved. This CDR3 has 11 amino acids. The V end was cut by 2 bases, the J end by 6 bases, with 3 bases between. The germline CDR1 and CDR2 sequences are MNHEY and SMNVEV (reference sequence). The CDR3 protein is CASSLADTQYF. The CDR3 region has the DNA TGTGCCAGCAGTTTAGCTGATACGCAGTATTTT.

V and J are TRBV28 and TRBJ1-5; D is undetermined. The CDR3 length is 13 residues. V lost 1 base and J 6 bases, leaving 7 bases between the germline ends. The germline gives CDR1 MDHEN, CDR2 SYDVKM. The CDR3: CASSLSGSQPQHF. CDR3 nucleotide sequence: TGTGCCAGCAGTTTATCGGGCAGTCAGCCCCAGCATTTT.

The table lists this clone with a count of one. The chain uses TRBV29-1 and TRBJ2-7; D is ambiguous. Trimming removed 6 bases from V and 1 base from J, with 10 bases in between. CDR1 SQVTM and CDR2 ANQGSEA come from the germline V gene. The CDR3 sequence is 12 residues long. CDR3 residues: CSVAPGSYEQYF. The CDR3 DNA sequence: TGCAGCGTCGCCCCCGGGTCCTACGAGCAGTACTTC.

This clone was detected once. The chain carries TRBV28 and TRBJ2-5, with TRBD1 identical over 7 bases. This CDR3 is built from 15 residues. Losses at the gene ends were 4 bases for V and 3 bases for J; bases not matched to a gene: 8. CDR1 MDHEN and CDR2 SYDVKM come from the germline V gene. The CDR3 sequence is CASSSQGLGEETQYF. CDR3 nucleotides: TGTGCCAGCAGTTCACAGGGGTTGGGAGAAGAGACCCAGTACTTC.

This clone was seen once. The chain carries TRBV9 and TRBJ2-1, with D perhaps TRBD2 (5 bases). Germline CDR1 and CDR2: SGDLS and YYNGEE. V was shortened by 7 bases and J by 4 bases, with 12 bases between the two germline ends. The CDR3 has 13 residues. CDR3 DNA: TGTGCCAGCGCCTTAAGCGGATACAATGAGCAGTTCTTC. Translation: CASALSGYNEQFF.

This chain connects TRBV28 to TRBJ2-1; maybe TRBD1 (6 bases). Germline assignment: CDR1 MDHEN and CDR2 SYDVKM. The CDR3 totals 15 residues. V was cut by 6 bases and J by 1 base, with 13 bases left in between. In DNA, the CDR3 is TGTGCCAGCAGCCTGACAGGCCAATCCTACAATGAGCAGTTCTTC. It is translated as CASSLTGQSYNEQFF.

This sequence joins TRBV5-1 and TRBJ1-1; 9 bases match TRBD1. Germline V gene sequence: CDR1 SGHRS, CDR2 YFSETQ. This CDR3 is built from 14 residues. The junction had 5 bases not matched to a gene; V was cut back by 4 bases and J by 4 bases. The CDR3 nucleotides read TGCGCCAGCAGCGGGACAGGGCCGGGCACTGAAGCTTTCTTT. It codes for CASSGTGPGTEAFF.

The chain links TRBV18 to TRBJ1-4; D call uncertain. Germline loops: CDR1 KGHSH, CDR2 LQKENI. Trimming removed 1 base at V and 8 bases at J, with 11 bases between. This CDR3 has 14 amino acids. CDR3 loop: CASSPRGRGEKLFF. For the CDR3, the DNA is TGTGCCAGCTCACCACGGGGAAGAGGAGAAAAACTGTTTTTT.

The chain links TRBV18 to TRBJ2-5; D not resolved. V was clipped by 3 bases and J by 0 bases, with 5 bases between them. Germline V gives CDR1 KGHSH, CDR2 LQKENI. The CDR3 is 13 residues long. The CDR3 DNA reads TGTGCCAGCTCACCGCAGCACCAAGAGACCCAGTACTTC. This sequence encodes CASSPQHQETQYF.

To note about this clone: This CDR3 is also generated by other DNA sequences in the sample. V usage is TRBV5-1 and J usage is TRBJ2-1, with a possible D match to TRBD1 (6 bases). CDR1 is SGHRS, CDR2 YFSETQ, per germline. This CDR3 contains 15 residues. V dropped 0 bases and J dropped 0 bases, with 7 bases sitting between them. CDR3 sequence: CASSLDRVSYNEQFF. In nucleotides, the CDR3 is TGCGCCAGCAGCTTGGACAGGGTCTCCTACAATGAGCAGTTCTTC.

The chain combines TRBV6-1 with TRBJ1-5; 12 bases are a match to TRBD1. V lost 6 bases to trimming and J lost 6 bases; unmatched junction nucleotides: 3. The CDR3 is 14 amino acids. Germline CDR1 and CDR2: MNHNS and SASEGT. CDR3 in amino acids: CASRGQGAIQPQHF. In DNA form, the CDR3 reads TGTGCCAGCAGGGGACAGGGGGCGATTCAGCCCCAGCATTTT.

The V gene is TRBV29-1, the J gene TRBJ1-2; 9 positions match TRBD1. V trimming: 4 bases; J trimming: 9 bases; junction bases outside the gene matches: 12. The CDR3 loop spans 14 amino acids. Germline loops: CDR1 SQVTM, CDR2 ANQGSEA. The CDR3 spells CSVGGTQGAVSYTF. CDR3 sequence (DNA): TGCAGCGTTGGGGGGACACAGGGGGCGGTGAGCTACACCTTC.